The TCR beta chain described here comes from a study of blood T cell repertoires in COVID-19 (dated by TCRdb to 2020 to 2022). In the study overall: Samples from collaborators originated in the United States, Italy and Spain and spanned both the acute and convalescent phases of COVID-19. HLA class I and class II types, where available, came from metadata supplied by the sample provider rather than from assay-based typing. The material from the prospective study consisted of cDNA or gDNA derived from T cells, B-cell-depleted T cells, or PBMCs. Nearly every sample came with metadata listing a de-identified subject ID, COVID-19 status, age in years and sex. Subjects who had been exposed to COVID-19, were actively infected with it, or had recovered from it provided the deeply sampled blood TCRbeta repertoires that made up the dataset. The repertoires were released in a freely available public database intended as a resource for research on the immune response to SARS-CoV-2. Samples were obtained from the ongoing ImmuneRACE study (first 160 participants) and from some 1,300 subjects provided by 6 global collaborators. Summary of the overall study and its limitations: Clinical and demographic metadata were provided uncurated, with the amount varying by source and participant.

From the cysteine through the phenylalanine, the CDR3 covers 15 amino acids. Left in the record is the CDR3 DNA by itself, 45 bases read in frame from the first base. The germline V gene gives CDR1 as SGHRS and CDR2 as YFSETQ. V ends up 3 bases short and J 8 bases short, with an unmatched junction base count of 10. Enrolling through a virtual design, the prospective study's participants ranged in age from about 18 to 89 years and lived across around 25 United States geographic areas. To assign participants to cohorts, the prospective study relied on clinical history that participants themselves reported in a screening survey and a study questionnaire. For ImmuneRACE Cohort 3, a participant was defined as recovered based on two consecutive negative NP/OP PCR tests, clearance by a healthcare professional, or resolution of symptoms. In the prospective study, mobile phlebotomists collected whole blood, serum and a nasopharyngeal or oropharyngeal swab from each participant. Additional blood draws and questionnaires over an approximately two-month period could optionally be provided by prospective study participants. Prospective study blood samples were shipped either frozen or at room temperature before DNA extraction.

The immunoSEQ Assay, a bias-controlled multiplex PCR, was used to amplify TCRbeta CDR3 regions from genomic DNA. In the source study's methods: Within the assay, amplification of reference gene primers was used to estimate how many nucleated cells each sample contained. To quantify the absolute abundance of each unique TCRbeta CDR3 rearrangement, sequence reads were collapsed and filtered. For each sample, productive Simpson clonality was calculated as the square root of Simpson's diversity index across productive rearrangements. TCRdb retrieved this table from immuneACCESS and kept in-frame rearrangements only. Not all clones are present; in checked studies, unresolved V genes account for under half, and no reason is known for the remainder. V, J and clone size are those of that table, while D and trimming were read from the DNA. This sample holds a few hundred thousand clones; about nine tenths were observed only once. The top ten hold under 2.5% of the sample.

In the case of this clone: Its antigen target is currently unknown. No qualities accompany the bases; no much larger clone lies one base away.

The sequence was obtained from a woman aged 60-75 years who had recovered from COVID-19. The specimen was PBMCs or T cells enriched from blood (not recorded which). Recombination joined TRBV5-1 with TRBJ1-4; TRBD1 fits 7 bases in the junction. CDR3 region: CASSSPDRPGEKLFF. The DNA sequence follows: TGCGCCAGCAGCTCGCCGGACAGGCCGGGGGAAAAACTGTTTTTT. Joined to the reference TRBV5-1 and TRBJ1-4 proteins, this CDR3 gives the full variable domain: KAGVTQTPRYLIKTRGQQVTLSCSPISGHRSVSWYQQTPGQGLQFLFEYFSETQRNKGNFPGRFSGRQFSNSRSEMNVSTLELGDSALYLCASSSPDRPGEKLFFGSGTQLSVL.